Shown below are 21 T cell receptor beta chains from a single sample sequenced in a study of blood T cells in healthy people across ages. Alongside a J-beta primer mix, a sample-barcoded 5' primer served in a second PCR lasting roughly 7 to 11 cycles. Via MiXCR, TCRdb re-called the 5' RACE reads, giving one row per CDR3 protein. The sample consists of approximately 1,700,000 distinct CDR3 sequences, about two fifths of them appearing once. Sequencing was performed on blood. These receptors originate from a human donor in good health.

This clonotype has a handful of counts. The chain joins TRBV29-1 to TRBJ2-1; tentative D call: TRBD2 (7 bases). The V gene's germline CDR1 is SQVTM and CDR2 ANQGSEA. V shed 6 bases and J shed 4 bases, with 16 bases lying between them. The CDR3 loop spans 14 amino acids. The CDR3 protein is CSVGGGQGYNEQFF. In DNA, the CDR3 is TGCAGCGTCGGCGGGGGCCAGGGTTACAATGAGCAGTTCTTC.

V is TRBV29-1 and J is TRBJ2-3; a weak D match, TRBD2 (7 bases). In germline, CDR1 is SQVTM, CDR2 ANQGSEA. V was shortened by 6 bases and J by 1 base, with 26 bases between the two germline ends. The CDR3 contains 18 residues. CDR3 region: CSVDLLARGSPGTDTQYF. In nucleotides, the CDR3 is TGCAGCGTAGATCTACTAGCGAGGGGGTCCCCAGGCACAGATACGCAGTATTTT.

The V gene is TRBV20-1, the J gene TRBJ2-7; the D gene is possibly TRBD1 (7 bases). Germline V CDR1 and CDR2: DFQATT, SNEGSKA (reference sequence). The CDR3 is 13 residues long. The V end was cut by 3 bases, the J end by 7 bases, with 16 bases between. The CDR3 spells CSASRGAYNEQYF. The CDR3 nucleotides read TGCAGTGCTAGCAGGGGGGCCTACAATGAGCAGTACTTC.

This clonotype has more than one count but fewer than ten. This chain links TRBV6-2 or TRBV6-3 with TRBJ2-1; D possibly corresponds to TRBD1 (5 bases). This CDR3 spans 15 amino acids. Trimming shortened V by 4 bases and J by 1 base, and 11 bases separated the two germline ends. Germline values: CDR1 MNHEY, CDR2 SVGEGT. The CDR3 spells CASSSGHRSYNEQFF. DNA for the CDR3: TGTGCCAGCAGTTCAGGACATCGTTCCTACAATGAGCAGTTCTTC.

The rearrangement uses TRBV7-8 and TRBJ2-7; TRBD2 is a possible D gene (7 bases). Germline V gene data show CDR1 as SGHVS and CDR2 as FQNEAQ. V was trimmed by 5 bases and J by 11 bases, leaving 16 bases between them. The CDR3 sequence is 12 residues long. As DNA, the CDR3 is TGTGCCAGCAGCCTCTTTAGGGGGAGGGAGTACTTC. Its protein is CASSLFRGREYF.

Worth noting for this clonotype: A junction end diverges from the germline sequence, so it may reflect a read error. CDR3 coding DNA: TGTGCCAGCAGCTGGGCAGGGGTCACGGATACGCGGTATTTT. Protein: CASSWAGVTDTRYF. The chain combines TRBV5-6 with TRBJ2-3, with D possibly being TRBD1 (6 bases). CDR1 is SGHDT, CDR2 YYEEEE, per germline. The CDR3 sequence is 14 residues long.

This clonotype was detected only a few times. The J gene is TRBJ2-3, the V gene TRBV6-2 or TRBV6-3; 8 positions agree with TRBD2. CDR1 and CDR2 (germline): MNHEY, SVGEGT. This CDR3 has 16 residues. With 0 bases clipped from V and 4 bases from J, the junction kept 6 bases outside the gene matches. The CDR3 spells CASSYSSREGPDTQYF. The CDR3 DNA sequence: TGTGCCAGCAGTTACTCGTCTCGGGAGGGTCCAGATACGCAGTATTTT.

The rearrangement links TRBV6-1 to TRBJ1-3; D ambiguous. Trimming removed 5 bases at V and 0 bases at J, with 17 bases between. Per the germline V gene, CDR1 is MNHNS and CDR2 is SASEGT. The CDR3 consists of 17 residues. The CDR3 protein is CASSPLAEQSSGNTIYF. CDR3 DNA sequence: TGTGCCAGCAGTCCCCTAGCCGAACAGTCCTCTGGAAACACCATATATTTT.

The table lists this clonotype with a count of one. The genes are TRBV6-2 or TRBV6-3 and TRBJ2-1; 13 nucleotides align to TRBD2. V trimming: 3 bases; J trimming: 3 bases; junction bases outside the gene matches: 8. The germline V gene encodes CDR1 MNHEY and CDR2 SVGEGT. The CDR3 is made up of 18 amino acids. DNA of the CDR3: TGTGCCAGCAGTTATAACGGACTAGCGGGGGAAGTCTACAATGAGCAGTTCTTC. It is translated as CASSYNGLAGEVYNEQFF.

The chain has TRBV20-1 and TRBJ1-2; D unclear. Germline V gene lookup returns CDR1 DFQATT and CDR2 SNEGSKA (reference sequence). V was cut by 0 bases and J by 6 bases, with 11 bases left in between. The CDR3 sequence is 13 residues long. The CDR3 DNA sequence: TGCAGTGCTAGAGAGACCAGGAAGGATGGCTACACCTTC. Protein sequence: CSARETRKDGYTF.

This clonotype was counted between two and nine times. The CDR3 DNA sequence: TGTGCCAGCAGCCAAGTAACGGGACAGGGGGCTGAAGGCTACACCTTC. Translating gives CASSQVTGQGAEGYTF. The chain is built from TRBV4-2 and TRBJ1-2, with TRBD1 identical over 12 bases. This CDR3 is built from 16 residues. The germline gives CDR1 LGHNA, CDR2 YNFKEQ. Unmatched junction bases numbered 8, after V lost 1 base and J lost 8 bases.

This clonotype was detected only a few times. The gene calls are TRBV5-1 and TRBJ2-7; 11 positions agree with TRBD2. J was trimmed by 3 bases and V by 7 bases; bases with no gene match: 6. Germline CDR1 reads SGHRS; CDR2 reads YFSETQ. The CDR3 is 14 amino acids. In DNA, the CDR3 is TGCGCCAGCGGTCTAGCGGGGGGTTACTACGAGCAGTACTTC. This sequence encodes CASGLAGGYYEQYF.

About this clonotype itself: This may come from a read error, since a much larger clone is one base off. CDR3 in amino acids: CASSPYGYGYTF. CDR3 in DNA: TGTGCCAGCAGCCCTTATGGCTATGGCTACACCTTC. The chain uses TRBV9 and TRBJ1-2; no clear D gene. Germline-derived CDR1 and CDR2 are SGDLS and YYNGEE. The CDR3 has 12 residues. V was shortened by 4 bases and J by 4 bases, with 8 bases between the two germline ends.

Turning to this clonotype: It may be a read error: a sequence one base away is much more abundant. CDR3 DNA: TGCAGCGCTGAGAACAGGGGGGCAGATACGCAGTATTTT. Residues: CSAENRGADTQYF. The chain is built from TRBV29-1 and TRBJ2-3; 8 positions agree with TRBD1. With 7 bases clipped from V and 4 bases from J, the junction kept 7 bases outside the gene matches. Germline V gene lookup returns CDR1 SQVTM and CDR2 ANQGSEA. The CDR3 length is 13 residues.

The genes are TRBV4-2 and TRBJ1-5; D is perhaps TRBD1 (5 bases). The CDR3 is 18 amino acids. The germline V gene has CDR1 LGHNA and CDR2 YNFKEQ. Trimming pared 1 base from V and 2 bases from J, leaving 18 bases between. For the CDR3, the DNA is TGTGCCAGCAGCCAAGGGTGGGAACAGGCATCGGGCAATCAGCCCCAGCATTTT. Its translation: CASSQGWEQASGNQPQHF.

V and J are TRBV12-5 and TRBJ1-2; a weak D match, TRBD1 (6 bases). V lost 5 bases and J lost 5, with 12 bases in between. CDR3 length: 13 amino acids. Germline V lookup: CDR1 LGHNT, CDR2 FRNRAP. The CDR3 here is CASGRTGFYGYTF. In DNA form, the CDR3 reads TGTGCTAGTGGTCGCACAGGGTTTTATGGCTACACCTTC.

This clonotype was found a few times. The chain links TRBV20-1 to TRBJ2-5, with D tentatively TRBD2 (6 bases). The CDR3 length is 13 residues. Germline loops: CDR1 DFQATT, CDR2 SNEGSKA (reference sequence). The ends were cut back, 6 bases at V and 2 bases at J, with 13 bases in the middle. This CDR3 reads CSASGLSQETQYF. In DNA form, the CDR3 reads TGCAGTGCCTCGGGACTTTCTCAAGAGACCCAGTACTTC.

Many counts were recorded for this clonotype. The CDR3 reads CASSPLTGGNGYTF. CDR3 DNA sequence: TGTGCCAGCAGCCCGTTGACAGGGGGCAATGGCTACACCTTC. The chain joins TRBV7-6 to TRBJ1-2, with 10 bases fitting TRBD1. Germline CDR1 SGHVS, CDR2 FNYEAQ. The CDR3 consists of 14 residues. Trimming cost V 5 bases and J 6 bases; bases outside gene matches: 6.

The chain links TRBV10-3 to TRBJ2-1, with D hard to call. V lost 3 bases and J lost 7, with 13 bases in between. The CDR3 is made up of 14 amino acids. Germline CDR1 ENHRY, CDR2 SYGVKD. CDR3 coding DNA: TGTGCCATCAGTGACGTACGGGCCGGGAATGAGCAGTTCTTC. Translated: CAISDVRAGNEQFF.

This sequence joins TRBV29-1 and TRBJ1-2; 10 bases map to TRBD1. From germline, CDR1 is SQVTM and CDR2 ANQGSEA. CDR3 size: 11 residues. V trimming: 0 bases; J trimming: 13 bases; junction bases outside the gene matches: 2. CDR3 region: CSVEEGTGVTF. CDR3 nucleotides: TGCAGCGTTGAAGAAGGGACAGGGGTCACCTTC.

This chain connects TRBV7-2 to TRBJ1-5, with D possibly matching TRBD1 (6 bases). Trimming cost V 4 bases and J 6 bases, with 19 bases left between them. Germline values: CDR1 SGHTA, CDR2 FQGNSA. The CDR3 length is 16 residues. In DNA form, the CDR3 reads TGTGCCAGCAGCTCCTTTCGGGGGGCAGGAAGTCAGCCCCAGCATTTT. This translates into CASSSFRGAGSQPQHF. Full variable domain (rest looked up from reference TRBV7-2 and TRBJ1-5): GAGVSQSPSNKVTEKGKDVELRCDPISGHTALYWYRQSLGQGLEFLIYFQGNSAPDKSGLPSDRFSAERTGGSVSTLTIQRTQQEDSAVYLCASSSFRGAGSQPQHFGDGTRLSIL.